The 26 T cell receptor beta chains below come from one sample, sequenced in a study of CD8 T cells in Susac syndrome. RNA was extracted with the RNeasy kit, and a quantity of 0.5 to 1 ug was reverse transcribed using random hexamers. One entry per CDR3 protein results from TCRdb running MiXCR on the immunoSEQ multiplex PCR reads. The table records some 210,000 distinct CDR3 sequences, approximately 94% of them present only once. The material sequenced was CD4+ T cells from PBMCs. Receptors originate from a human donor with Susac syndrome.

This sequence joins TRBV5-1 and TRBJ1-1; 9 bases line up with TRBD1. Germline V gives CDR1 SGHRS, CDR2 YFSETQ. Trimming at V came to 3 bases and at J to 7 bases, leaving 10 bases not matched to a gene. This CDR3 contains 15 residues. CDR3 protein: CASSWRTGVVGEAFF. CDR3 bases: TGCGCCAGCAGCTGGAGGACAGGGGTTGTTGGTGAAGCTTTCTTT.

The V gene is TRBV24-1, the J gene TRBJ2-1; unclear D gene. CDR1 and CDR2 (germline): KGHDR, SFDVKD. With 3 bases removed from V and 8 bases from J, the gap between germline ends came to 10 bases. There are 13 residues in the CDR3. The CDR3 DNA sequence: TGTGCCACCAGTGATCCCCCAGTGGATGAGCAGTTCTTC. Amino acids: CATSDPPVDEQFF.

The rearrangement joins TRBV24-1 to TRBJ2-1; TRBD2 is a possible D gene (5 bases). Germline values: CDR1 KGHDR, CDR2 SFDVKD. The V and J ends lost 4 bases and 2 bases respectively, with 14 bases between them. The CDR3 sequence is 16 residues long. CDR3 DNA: TGTGCCACCAGTGAGTCCTTTGACGGGGCCTACAATGAGCAGTTCTTC. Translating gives CATSESFDGAYNEQFF.

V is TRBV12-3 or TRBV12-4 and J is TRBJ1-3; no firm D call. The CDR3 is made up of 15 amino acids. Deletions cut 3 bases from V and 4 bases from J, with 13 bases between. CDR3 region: CASSLGVKLGNTIYF. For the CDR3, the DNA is TGTGCCAGCAGTTTGGGTGTGAAGTTAGGAAACACCATATATTTT.

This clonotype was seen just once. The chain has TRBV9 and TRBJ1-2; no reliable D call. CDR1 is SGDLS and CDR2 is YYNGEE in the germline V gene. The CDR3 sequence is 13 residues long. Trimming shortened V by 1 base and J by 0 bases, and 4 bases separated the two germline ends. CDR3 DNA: TGTGCCAGCAGCGTATCAGCTAACTATGGCTACACCTTC. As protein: CASSVSANYGYTF.

CDR3: CSASPDIYSNQPQHF. The CDR3 DNA is TGCAGTGCTAGCCCGGATATTTATAGCAATCAGCCCCAGCATTTT. This sequence joins TRBV20-1 and TRBJ1-5; D uncertain. V was pared by 3 bases and J by 0 bases, with 12 bases between. Germline V gene lookup returns CDR1 DFQATT and CDR2 SNEGSKA (reference sequence). This CDR3 comprises 15 residues.

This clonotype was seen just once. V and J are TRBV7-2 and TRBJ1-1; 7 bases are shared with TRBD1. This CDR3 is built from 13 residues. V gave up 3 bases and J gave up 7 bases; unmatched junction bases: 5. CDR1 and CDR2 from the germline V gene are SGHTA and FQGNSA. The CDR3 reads CASSFGQEVEAFF. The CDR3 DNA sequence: TGTGCCAGCAGCTTCGGACAGGAGGTTGAAGCTTTCTTT. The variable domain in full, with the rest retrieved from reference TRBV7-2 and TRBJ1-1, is GAGVSQSPSNKVTEKGKDVELRCDPISGHTALYWYRQSLGQGLEFLIYFQGNSAPDKSGLPSDRFSAERTGGSVSTLTIQRTQQEDSAVYLCASSFGQEVEAFFGQGTRLTVV.

CDR3 nucleotides: TGTGCCAGCAGCCAGGGGGAGGGACTAGCGGGGGGGCTTGATACGCAGTATTTT. Translation: CASSQGEGLAGGLDTQYF. V is TRBV3-1 and J is TRBJ2-3; 16 nucleotides match TRBD2. This CDR3 spans 18 amino acids. Per the germline V gene, CDR1 is LGHDT and CDR2 is YNNKEL (reference sequence). J lost 6 bases, V lost 3 bases, and 9 bases had no gene match.

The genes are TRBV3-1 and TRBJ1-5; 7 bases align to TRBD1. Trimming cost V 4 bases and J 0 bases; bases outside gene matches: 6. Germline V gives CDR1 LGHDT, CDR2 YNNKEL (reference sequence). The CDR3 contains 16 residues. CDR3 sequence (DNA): TGTGCCAGCAGCCCGGGACAGACTTATAGCAATCAGCCCCAGCATTTT. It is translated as CASSPGQTYSNQPQHF.

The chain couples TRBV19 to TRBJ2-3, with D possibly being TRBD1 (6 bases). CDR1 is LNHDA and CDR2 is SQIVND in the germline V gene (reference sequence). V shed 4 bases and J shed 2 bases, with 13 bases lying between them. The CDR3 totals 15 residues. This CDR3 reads CASSKNRAHTDTQYF. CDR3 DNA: TGTGCCAGTAGTAAGAACAGGGCCCACACAGATACGCAGTATTTT. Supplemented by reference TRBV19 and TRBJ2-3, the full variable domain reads DGGITQSPKYLFRKEGQNVTLSCEQNLNHDAMYWYRQDPGQGLRLIYYSQIVNDFQKGDIAEGYSVSREKKESFPLTVTSAQKNPTAFYLCASSKNRAHTDTQYFGPGTRLTVL.

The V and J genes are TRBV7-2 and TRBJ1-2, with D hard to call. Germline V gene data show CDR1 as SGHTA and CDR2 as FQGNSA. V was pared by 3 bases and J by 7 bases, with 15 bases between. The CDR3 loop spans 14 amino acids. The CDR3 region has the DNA TGTGCCAGCAGCTTTGATTCCGGGGTGGGTGGCTACACCTTC. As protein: CASSFDSGVGGYTF.

The DNA for the CDR3 is TGCGCCAGCAGCCTCACAGGGGTCTCCTACGAGCAGTACTTC. Translating gives CASSLTGVSYEQYF. The gene calls are TRBV5-1 and TRBJ2-7, with 7 bases fitting TRBD1. The length of the CDR3 is 14 residues. Trimming cost V 4 bases and J 0 bases; bases outside gene matches: 4. Germline V CDR1 and CDR2: SGHRS, YFSETQ.

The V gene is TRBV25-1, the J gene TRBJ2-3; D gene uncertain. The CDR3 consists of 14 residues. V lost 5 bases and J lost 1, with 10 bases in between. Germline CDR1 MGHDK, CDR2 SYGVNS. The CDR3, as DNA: TGTGCCAGCAGTCGCGAGCCCCGCACAGATACGCAGTATTTT. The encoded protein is CASSREPRTDTQYF.

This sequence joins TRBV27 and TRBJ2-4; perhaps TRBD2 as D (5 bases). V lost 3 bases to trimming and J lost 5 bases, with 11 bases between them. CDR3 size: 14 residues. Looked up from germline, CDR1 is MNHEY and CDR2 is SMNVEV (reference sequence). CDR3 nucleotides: TGTGCCAGCAGTTTCGGAGGAGGTGAAAACATTCAGTACTTC. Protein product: CASSFGGGENIQYF.

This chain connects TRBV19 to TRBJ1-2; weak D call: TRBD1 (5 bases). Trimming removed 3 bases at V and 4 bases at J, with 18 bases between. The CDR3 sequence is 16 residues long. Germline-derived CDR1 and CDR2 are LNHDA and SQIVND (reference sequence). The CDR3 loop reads CASSMRGVGTAYGYTF. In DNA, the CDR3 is TGTGCCAGTAGTATGCGGGGAGTAGGGACGGCCTATGGCTACACCTTC.

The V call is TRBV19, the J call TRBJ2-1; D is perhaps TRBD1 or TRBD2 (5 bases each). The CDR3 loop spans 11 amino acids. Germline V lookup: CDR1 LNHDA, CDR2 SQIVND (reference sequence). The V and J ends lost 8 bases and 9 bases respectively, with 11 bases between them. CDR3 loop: CASRGEVEQFF. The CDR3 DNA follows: TGTGCCAGTCGAGGGGAAGTTGAGCAGTTCTTC.

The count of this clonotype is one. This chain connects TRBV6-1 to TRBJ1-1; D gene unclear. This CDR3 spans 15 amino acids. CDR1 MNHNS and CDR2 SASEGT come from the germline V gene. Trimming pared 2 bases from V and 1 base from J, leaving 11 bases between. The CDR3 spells CASSEIWAQNTEAFF. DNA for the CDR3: TGTGCCAGCAGTGAAATTTGGGCCCAGAACACTGAAGCTTTCTTT.

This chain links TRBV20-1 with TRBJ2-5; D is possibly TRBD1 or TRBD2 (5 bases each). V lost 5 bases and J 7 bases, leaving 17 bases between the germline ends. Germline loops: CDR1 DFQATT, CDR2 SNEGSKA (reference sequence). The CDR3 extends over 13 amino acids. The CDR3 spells CSAPPTGTWTQYF. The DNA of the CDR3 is TGCAGTGCTCCTCCAACCGGGACCTGGACCCAGTACTTC.

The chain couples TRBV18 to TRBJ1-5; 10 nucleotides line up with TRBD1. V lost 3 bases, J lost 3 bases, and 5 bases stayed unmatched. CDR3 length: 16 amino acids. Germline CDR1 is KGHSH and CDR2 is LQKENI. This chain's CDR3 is CASSPRTGGANQPQHF. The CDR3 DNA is TGTGCCAGCTCACCGAGGACAGGGGGGGCCAATCAGCCCCAGCATTTT.

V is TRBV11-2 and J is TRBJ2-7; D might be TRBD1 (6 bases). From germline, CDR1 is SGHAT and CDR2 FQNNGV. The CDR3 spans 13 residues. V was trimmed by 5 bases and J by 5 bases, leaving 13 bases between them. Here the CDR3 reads CASSQRDIDEQYF. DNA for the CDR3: TGTGCCAGCAGCCAGAGGGACATCGACGAGCAGTACTTC.

CDR3 sequence reads: CASSHETEGEKLFF. The CDR3, as DNA: TGTGCCAGCAGCCACGAAACAGAGGGTGAAAAACTGTTTTTT. V usage is TRBV3-1 and J usage is TRBJ1-4; D gene unclear. CDR1 and CDR2 (germline): LGHDT, YNNKEL (reference sequence). The CDR3 is 14 amino acids. V was cut by 3 bases and J by 7 bases, with 12 bases left in between. The whole variable domain, remainder taken from reference TRBV3-1 and TRBJ1-4, is DTAVSQTPKYLVTQMGNDKSIKCEQNLGHDTMYWYKQDSKKFLKIMFSYNNKELIINETVPNRFSPKSPDKAHLNLHINSLELGDSAVYFCASSHETEGEKLFFGSGTQLSVL.

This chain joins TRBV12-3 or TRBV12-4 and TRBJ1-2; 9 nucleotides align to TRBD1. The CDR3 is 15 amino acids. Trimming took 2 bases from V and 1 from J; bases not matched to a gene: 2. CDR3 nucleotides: TGTGCCAGCAGTTTAATGACAGGGGGTAACTATGGCTACACCTTC. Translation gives CASSLMTGGNYGYTF.

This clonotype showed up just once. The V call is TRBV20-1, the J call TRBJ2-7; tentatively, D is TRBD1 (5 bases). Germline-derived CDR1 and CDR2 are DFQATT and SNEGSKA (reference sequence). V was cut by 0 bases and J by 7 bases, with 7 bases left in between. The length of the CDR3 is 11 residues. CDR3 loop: CSARDYREQYF. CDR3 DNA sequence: TGCAGTGCTAGAGATTACAGGGAGCAGTACTTC.

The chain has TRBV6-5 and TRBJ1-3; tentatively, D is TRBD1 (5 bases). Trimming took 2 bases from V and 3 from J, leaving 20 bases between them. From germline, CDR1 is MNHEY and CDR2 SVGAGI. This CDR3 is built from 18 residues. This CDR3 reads CASSYVFPGKALGNTIYF. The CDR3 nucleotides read TGTGCCAGCAGTTACGTTTTTCCAGGGAAGGCGCTTGGAAACACCATATATTTT.

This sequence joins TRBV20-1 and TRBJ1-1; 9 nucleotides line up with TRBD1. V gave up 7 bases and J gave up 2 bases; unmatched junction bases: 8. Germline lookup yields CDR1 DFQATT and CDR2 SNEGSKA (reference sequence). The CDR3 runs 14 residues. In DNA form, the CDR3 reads TGCAGTGGTCAACCACAGGGGGCAAACACTGAAGCTTTCTTT. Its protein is CSGQPQGANTEAFF.

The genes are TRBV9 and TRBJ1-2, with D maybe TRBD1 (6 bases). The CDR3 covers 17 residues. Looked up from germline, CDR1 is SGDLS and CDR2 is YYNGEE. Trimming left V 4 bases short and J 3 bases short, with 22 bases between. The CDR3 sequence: CASSPQVGGLMDYGYTF. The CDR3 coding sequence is TGTGCCAGCAGCCCCCAGGTGGGGGGGCTCATGGACTATGGCTACACCTTC.